This TCR beta chain was recorded in a study of OX40 agonist ivuxolimab in advanced cancers. With 5 bases clipped from V and 5 bases from J, the junction kept 10 bases outside the gene matches. CDR1 and CDR2 (germline): SEHNR, FQNEAQ (reference sequence). The CDR3 sequence is 16 residues long. Method: immunoSEQ multiplex PCR; TCRdb's copy keeps in-frame clones and lacks some. The sample has roughly 60,000 clones, about 88% seen once. V is TRBV7-9 and J is TRBJ2-2; 8 bases are a match to TRBD1. The sample consisted of CD4+ or CD8+ T cells sorted from blood, taken in a trial of the OX40 agonist ivuxolimab. The sequence was obtained from an adult with an advanced solid tumor such as melanoma, head and neck, liver or kidney cancer. The CDR3 spells CASSDTGTGLTGELFF. In nucleotides, the CDR3 is TGTGCCAGCAGCGACACCGGGACAGGACTAACCGGGGAGCTGTTTTTT.